This T cell receptor beta chain comes out of a study of read filtering for tumor transcriptome and immune sequencing. Whole-study context: Patients were 17 to 20 male and around 15 female, mean age approximately 70 years, range about 40 to 85. DNase treatment preceded whole-transcriptome library preparation.

The study, taken as a whole, reports: Dropping single-read clonotypes raised IR-seq and RNA-seq shared-clonotype correlation. This fraction held mixed bone marrow immune cells after CD138-negative sorting.

From approximately 430 ng of RNA, a library with molecular barcoded alpha/delta and beta/gamma adaptors was made. TCRdb re-called the reads through MiXCR, storing one row per CDR3 protein. The sample lists 35,000 to 50,000 distinct CDR3 sequences, approximately 12% occurring once. Many counts were recorded for this clonotype. Its antigen is unknown. The V and J ends lost 2 bases and 7 bases respectively, with 14 bases between them. The CDR3 runs 14 residues. Germline V lookup: CDR1 WSHSY, CDR2 SAAADI. The receptor comes from a donor at least 40 years old with multiple myeloma. The sample taken for sequencing was a population of CD138-negative cells sorted from bone marrow. V usage is TRBV10-2 and J usage is TRBJ2-5; no clear D. The CDR3 spells CASSEDPIGGTQYF. CDR3 sequence (DNA): TGCGCCAGCAGTGAGGACCCGATAGGCGGGACCCAGTACTTC.